Listed here are 4 T cell receptor beta chains from one sample, sequenced in a study of blood T cell repertoires in COVID-19. The data were produced by immunoSEQ multiplex PCR, yet TCRdb's version contains in-frame clones alone and is incomplete. The data hold fewer than 400,000 clones, with 85% to 90% observed a single time. Sample: PBMCs or T cells enriched from blood (not recorded which). Receptors were obtained from a woman aged 50 to 65 who had recovered from COVID-19.

The chain uses TRBV18 and TRBJ2-7; 8 bases align to TRBD2. Germline V gene lookup returns CDR1 KGHSH and CDR2 LQKENI. Losses at the gene ends were 1 base for V and 3 bases for J; bases not matched to a gene: 5. There are 15 residues in the CDR3. CDR3: CASSPQGLADYEQYF. CDR3 bases: TGTGCCAGCTCACCACAAGGACTAGCCGACTACGAGCAGTACTTC.

V gene TRBV6-5 combines with J gene TRBJ2-7; TRBD2 might be the D (5 bases). Deletions cut 4 bases from V and 6 bases from J, with 13 bases between. The CDR3 consists of 13 residues. Germline values: CDR1 MNHEY, CDR2 SVGAGI. The CDR3 DNA sequence: TGTGCCAGCAGTTCGCGACGAAGCGGCGAGCAGTACTTC. Translated: CASSSRRSGEQYF.

This sequence joins TRBV7-2 and TRBJ1-2; 9 positions agree with TRBD1. There are 15 residues in the CDR3. Germline assignment: CDR1 SGHTA and CDR2 FQGNSA. Trimming cost V 8 bases and J 4 bases; bases outside gene matches: 11. In DNA form, the CDR3 reads TGTGCCAGCTCAACAGGGGGCAAGGGCAGCTATGGCTACACCTTC. Translating it yields CASSTGGKGSYGYTF.

The chain uses TRBV19 and TRBJ2-7; 9 nucleotides match TRBD1. After removal of 2 bases from V and 2 bases from J, the junction contained 1 base not matched to a gene. The CDR3 is 14 residues long. CDR1 LNHDA and CDR2 SQIVND come from the germline V gene (reference sequence). Written as DNA, the CDR3 is TGTGCCAGTAGTATAAACAGGGGGCCCTACGAGCAGTACTTC. This sequence encodes CASSINRGPYEQYF.